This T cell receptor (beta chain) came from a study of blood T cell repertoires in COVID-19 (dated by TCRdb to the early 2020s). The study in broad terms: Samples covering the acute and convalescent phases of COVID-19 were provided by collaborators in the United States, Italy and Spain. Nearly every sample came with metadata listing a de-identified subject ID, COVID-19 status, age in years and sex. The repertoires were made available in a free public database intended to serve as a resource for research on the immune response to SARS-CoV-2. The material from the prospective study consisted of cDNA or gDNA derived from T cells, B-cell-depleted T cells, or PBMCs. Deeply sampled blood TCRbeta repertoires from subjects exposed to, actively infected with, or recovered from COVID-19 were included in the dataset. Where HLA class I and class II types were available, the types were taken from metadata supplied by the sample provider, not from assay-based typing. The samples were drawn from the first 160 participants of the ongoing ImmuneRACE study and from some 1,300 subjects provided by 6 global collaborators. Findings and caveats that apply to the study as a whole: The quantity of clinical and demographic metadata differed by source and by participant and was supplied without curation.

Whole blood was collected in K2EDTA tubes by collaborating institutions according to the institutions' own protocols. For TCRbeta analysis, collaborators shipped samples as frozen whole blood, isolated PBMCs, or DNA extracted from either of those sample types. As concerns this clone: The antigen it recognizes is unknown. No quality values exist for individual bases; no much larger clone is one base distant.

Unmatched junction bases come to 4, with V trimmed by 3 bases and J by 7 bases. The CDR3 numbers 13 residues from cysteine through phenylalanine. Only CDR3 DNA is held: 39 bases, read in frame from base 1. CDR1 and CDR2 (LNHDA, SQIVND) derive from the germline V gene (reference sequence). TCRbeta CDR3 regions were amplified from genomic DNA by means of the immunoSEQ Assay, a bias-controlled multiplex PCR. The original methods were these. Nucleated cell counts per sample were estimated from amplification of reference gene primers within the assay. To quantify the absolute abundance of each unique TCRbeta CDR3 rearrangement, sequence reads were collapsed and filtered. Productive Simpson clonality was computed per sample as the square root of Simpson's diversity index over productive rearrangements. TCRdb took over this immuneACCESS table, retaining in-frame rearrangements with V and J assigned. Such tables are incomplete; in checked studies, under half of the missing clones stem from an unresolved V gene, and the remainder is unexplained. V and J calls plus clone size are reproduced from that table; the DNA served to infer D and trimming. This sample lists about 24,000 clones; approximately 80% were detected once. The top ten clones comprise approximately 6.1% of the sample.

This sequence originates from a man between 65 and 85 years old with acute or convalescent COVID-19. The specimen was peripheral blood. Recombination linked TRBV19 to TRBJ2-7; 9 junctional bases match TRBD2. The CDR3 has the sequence CASSMLLAGEQYF. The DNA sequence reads TGTGCCAGTAGTATGCTTCTAGCGGGAGAGCAGTACTTC. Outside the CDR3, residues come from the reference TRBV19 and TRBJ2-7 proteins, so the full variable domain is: DGGITQSPKYLFRKEGQNVTLSCEQNLNHDAMYWYRQDPGQGLRLIYYSQIVNDFQKGDIAEGYSVSREKKESFPLTVTSAQKNPTAFYLCASSMLLAGEQYFGPGTRLTVT.